This T cell receptor (beta chain) was identified in a study of T cell responses to AZD1222 COVID-19 vaccine. TCRdb keeps only in-frame clones here, not all; method: immunoSEQ multiplex PCR. Of approximately 73,000 clones listed, 82% are singletons. CDR3 length: 14 amino acids. Trimming removed 6 bases from V and 5 bases from J, with 16 bases in between. Germline V gene sequence: CDR1 MRHNA, CDR2 SNTAGT. The chain joins TRBV6-4 to TRBJ2-5; D might be TRBD2 (6 bases). The specimen comprised peripheral blood, sampled on day 0 of AZD1222 vaccination. This receptor was identified in an adult in good health. CDR3 amino acids: CASRTQLAPETQYF. CDR3 coding DNA: TGTGCCAGCAGGACCCAACTAGCACCGGAGACCCAGTACTTC.